This TCR beta chain is from a study of T-cell reconstitution after alpha-beta-depleted transplantation in children. Trimming took 4 bases from V and 4 from J; bases not matched to a gene: 11. The CDR3 is 17 residues long. In this sample, this clonotype turned up a few times. This sample's TCRbeta library carried unique molecular identifier barcodes. Each CDR3 protein is one row after TCRdb ran MiXCR on the PCR reads. The sample holds roughly 590,000 distinct CDR3 sequences, roughly 17% seen once. The sequencing used PBMCs from the stem cell graft donor, collected from the stem cell graft. The TCR comes from a human donor who donated a stem cell graft to a child with acute myeloid leukemia. The chain recombines TRBV12-3 or TRBV12-4 with TRBJ2-2; 8 nucleotides align to TRBD2. This CDR3 is CASSSREASGLTGELFF. The CDR3 nucleotides read TGTGCCAGCAGTTCTAGGGAGGCTAGCGGGCTCACCGGGGAGCTGTTTTTT.